This is a list of T cell receptor beta chains from one sample in a study of blood T cells in healthy people across ages. TCRdb itself ran the 5' RACE reads through MiXCR, one entry per CDR3 protein. The repertoire holds 800,000 to 950,000 distinct CDR3 sequences, with 25% to 35% as singletons. The same sample was also studied in work on T cells of mothers and their children.

The source material was blood. These receptors were obtained from a woman in her forties in good health. Both conserved end residues are part of each CDR3. A D gene is named only where the DNA matches it firmly. Clone size is shown for a subset of rows, as once, few, many or a class of expanded clone.

d_gene: TRBD1; abundance: .; j_gene: TRBJ1-3; v_gene: TRBV12-3/TRBV12-4; CDR3nt: TGTGCCAGCCTCAGACAGGGGGGCTCTGGAAACACCATATATTTT; CDR3aa: CASLRQGGSGNTIYF
d_gene: TRBD2; abundance: few; j_gene: TRBJ2-7; v_gene: TRBV7-9; CDR3nt: TGTGCCAGCAGCTTAGAGGCGGCTAGCGGGGGGCCGACCTACGAGCAGTACTTC; CDR3aa: CASSLEAASGGPTYEQYF
d_gene: TRBD2; abundance: .; j_gene: TRBJ2-1; v_gene: TRBV18; CDR3nt: TGTGCCAGCTCACCCGGGACTAGCACGTATCAGCAGTTCTTC; CDR3aa: CASSPGTSTYQQFF
d_gene: .; abundance: many; j_gene: TRBJ2-6; v_gene: TRBV5-4; CDR3nt: TGTGCCAGCAGCTTGGGGCTGATTTCCTCTGGGGCCAACGTCCTGACTTTC; CDR3aa: CASSLGLISSGANVLTF
d_gene: .; abundance: few; j_gene: TRBJ2-5; v_gene: TRBV20-1; CDR3nt: TGCAGTGCTTCCGCCACAATATGGACAGACCAAGAGACCCAGTACTTC; CDR3aa: CSASATIWTDQETQYF
d_gene: TRBD2; abundance: .; j_gene: TRBJ2-7; v_gene: TRBV18; CDR3nt: TGTGCCAGCTCACCATCGGGGGCTAGCGGGAGTTGGGGCGAGCAGTACTTC; CDR3aa: CASSPSGASGSWGEQYF
d_gene: TRBD2; abundance: .; j_gene: TRBJ2-3; v_gene: TRBV7-2; CDR3nt: TGTGCCAGCAGCTTAGTGACTAGCGGGGGGCAAGGTCAGACAGATACGCAGTATTTT; CDR3aa: CASSLVTSGGQGQTDTQYF
d_gene: TRBD1; abundance: .; j_gene: TRBJ1-1; v_gene: TRBV7-9; CDR3nt: TGTGCCAGCAGTCTAGCGTGGACAGGGGGAGGGCTTGGGACTGAAGCTTTCTTT; CDR3aa: CASSLAWTGGGLGTEAFF
d_gene: .; abundance: .; j_gene: TRBJ2-5; v_gene: TRBV11-3; CDR3nt: TGTGCCAGCAGCTTAGGATGGGGGAGCGAGACCCAGTACTTC; CDR3aa: CASSLGWGSETQYF
d_gene: .; abundance: .; j_gene: TRBJ1-1; v_gene: TRBV5-1; CDR3nt: TGCGCCAGCAGCTTGGCGGCCCGCGGGGTCGCTGAAACTTTCTTT; CDR3aa: CASSLAARGVAETFF
d_gene: .; abundance: .; j_gene: TRBJ2-2; v_gene: TRBV6-2/TRBV6-3; CDR3nt: TGTGCCAGCGGTGGGTCTTTGAACACCGGGGAGCTGTTTTTT; CDR3aa: CASGGSLNTGELFF
d_gene: .; abundance: once; j_gene: TRBJ2-1; v_gene: TRBV5-1; CDR3nt: TGCGCCAGCAGGGGGAATCGGTCCTACAATGAGCAGTTCTTC; CDR3aa: CASRGNRSYNEQFF
d_gene: .; abundance: many; j_gene: TRBJ2-6; v_gene: TRBV20-1; CDR3nt: TGCAGTGCTTCGGGTCCGAGATCTGGGGCCAACGTCCTGACTTTC; CDR3aa: CSASGPRSGANVLTF
d_gene: .; abundance: many; j_gene: TRBJ1-2; v_gene: TRBV7-2; CDR3nt: TGTGCCAGCAGCCGACAGCAGGCCTATGGCTACACCTTC; CDR3aa: CASSRQQAYGYTF
d_gene: TRBD2; abundance: .; j_gene: TRBJ2-7; v_gene: TRBV20-1; CDR3nt: TGCAGTGCCGTCGGACTAGTCTCCTACGAGCAGTACTTC; CDR3aa: CSAVGLVSYEQYF
d_gene: TRBD2; abundance: few; j_gene: TRBJ2-5; v_gene: TRBV7-2; CDR3nt: TGTGCCAGCAGCCCTCCGCACGCGGGGGGGGAGACCCAGTACTTC; CDR3aa: CASSPPHAGGETQYF
d_gene: TRBD1; abundance: .; j_gene: TRBJ1-2; v_gene: TRBV20-1; CDR3nt: TGCAGTGCTAGACCAGGACAGGGAGCTAACTATGGCTACACCTTC; CDR3aa: CSARPGQGANYGYTF
d_gene: .; abundance: .; j_gene: TRBJ2-7; v_gene: TRBV7-3; CDR3nt: TGTGCCAGCAGCCGAACCGGGGCAGGGGTCGAGCAGTACTTC; CDR3aa: CASSRTGAGVEQYF
d_gene: TRBD2; abundance: few; j_gene: TRBJ2-3; v_gene: TRBV24-1; CDR3nt: TGTGCCACCAGTGATACGACTAGCGGGGGACGCACAGATACGCAGTATTTT; CDR3aa: CATSDTTSGGRTDTQYF
d_gene: .; abundance: few; j_gene: TRBJ1-5; v_gene: TRBV20-1; CDR3nt: TGCAGTGCTACCCCAGGGGCCGGAGACAATCAGCCCCAGCATTTT; CDR3aa: CSATPGAGDNQPQHF
d_gene: TRBD1; abundance: .; j_gene: TRBJ1-1; v_gene: TRBV7-2; CDR3nt: TGTGCCAGCAGCAACCGACAGGGGTTACGCACTGAAGCTTTCTTT; CDR3aa: CASSNRQGLRTEAFF
d_gene: TRBD1; abundance: .; j_gene: TRBJ2-5; v_gene: TRBV5-1; CDR3nt: TGCGCCAGCAGCTTGGGACAGGGGGCAGTAACCCAGTACTTC; CDR3aa: CASSLGQGAVTQYF
d_gene: .; abundance: few; j_gene: TRBJ2-3; v_gene: TRBV10-3; CDR3nt: TGTGCCATCGGATCCGGACGGCGACGAACAGATACGCAGTATTTT; CDR3aa: CAIGSGRRRTDTQYF
d_gene: .; abundance: many; j_gene: TRBJ2-4; v_gene: TRBV27; CDR3nt: TGTGCCAGCAGTCAATGGGGAGGGGGCAAGGTGGACATTCAGTACTTC; CDR3aa: CASSQWGGGKVDIQYF
d_gene: TRBD2; abundance: .; j_gene: TRBJ2-7; v_gene: TRBV27; CDR3nt: TGTGCCAGCAGTTCTCCCCTAGCGGGGCTCTACGAGCAGTACTTC; CDR3aa: CASSSPLAGLYEQYF
d_gene: .; abundance: .; j_gene: TRBJ2-1; v_gene: TRBV2; CDR3nt: TGTGCCAGCGGCCGAGAACTAGTTTCCAGCGAGCAGTTCTTC; CDR3aa: CASGRELVSSEQFF
d_gene: .; abundance: .; j_gene: TRBJ1-1; v_gene: TRBV20-1; CDR3nt: TGCAGTGCCCATTCCCCTCGCACAGGGTCGGGCACTGAAGCTTTCTTT; CDR3aa: CSAHSPRTGSGTEAFF
d_gene: .; abundance: .; j_gene: TRBJ1-1; v_gene: TRBV18; CDR3nt: TGTGCCAGCTCACCCGACGGACCAAACACTGAAGCTTTCTTT; CDR3aa: CASSPDGPNTEAFF
d_gene: .; abundance: few; j_gene: TRBJ2-7; v_gene: TRBV10-3; CDR3nt: TGTGCCATCAGGGGAGGGGGGCGATTACCCTACGAGCAGTACTTC; CDR3aa: CAIRGGGRLPYEQYF
d_gene: .; abundance: .; j_gene: TRBJ2-1; v_gene: TRBV7-2; CDR3nt: TGTGCCAGCAGCCCCCAAAGGGGGGGGCGCATGAATGAGCAGTTCTTC; CDR3aa: CASSPQRGGRMNEQFF
d_gene: .; abundance: .; j_gene: TRBJ2-6; v_gene: TRBV25-1; CDR3nt: TGTGCCAGCAGTGAAGTCTTGGGCTCTGGGGCCAACGTCCGGACTTTC; CDR3aa: CASSEVLGSGANVRTF
d_gene: .; abundance: few; j_gene: TRBJ1-4; v_gene: TRBV5-1; CDR3nt: TGCGCCAGCAGCTTGTCGTCCGGGACCACTGAAAAACTGTTTTTT; CDR3aa: CASSLSSGTTEKLFF
d_gene: .; abundance: .; j_gene: TRBJ1-5; v_gene: TRBV28; CDR3nt: TGTGCCAGCAGGCTCACAGGGATTAGCAATCAGCCCCAGCATTTT; CDR3aa: CASRLTGISNQPQHF
d_gene: .; abundance: many; j_gene: TRBJ2-7; v_gene: TRBV21-1; CDR3nt: TGTGCCAGCAAGGATCAGGGGGCCTACGAGCAGTACTTC; CDR3aa: CASKDQGAYEQYF